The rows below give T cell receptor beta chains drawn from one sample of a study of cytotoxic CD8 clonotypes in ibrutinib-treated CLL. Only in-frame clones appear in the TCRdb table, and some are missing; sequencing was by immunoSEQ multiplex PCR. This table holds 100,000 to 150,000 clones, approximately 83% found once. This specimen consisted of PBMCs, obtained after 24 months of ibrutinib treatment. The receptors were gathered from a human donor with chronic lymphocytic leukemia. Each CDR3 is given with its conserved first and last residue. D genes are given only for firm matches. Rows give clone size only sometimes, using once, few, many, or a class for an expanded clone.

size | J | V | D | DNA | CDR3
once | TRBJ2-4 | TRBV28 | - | TGTGCCAGCCGTTCGGACGTAAACATTCAGTACTTC | CASRSDVNIQYF
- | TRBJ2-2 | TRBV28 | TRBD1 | TGTGCCAGCAGAGGGACAGGGGGTTCCGGGGAGCTGTTTTTT | CASRGTGGSGELFF
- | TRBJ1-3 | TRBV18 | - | TGTGCCAGCTCACCTTCCCGTCAGGGGATCGGAAACACCATATATTTT | CASSPSRQGIGNTIYF
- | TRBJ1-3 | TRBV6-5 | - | TGTGCCAGCAGTTACTCGACGTCAGGGACGGGAAACACCATATATTTT | CASSYSTSGTGNTIYF
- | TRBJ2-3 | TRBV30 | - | TGTGCCTGGAGCTACTCGGGGACCGGCACAGATACGCAGTATTTT | CAWSYSGTGTDTQYF
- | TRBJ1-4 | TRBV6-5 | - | TGTGCCATCGCTCCGCGGCCGGGGGAAAAACTGTTTTTT | CAIAPRPGEKLFF
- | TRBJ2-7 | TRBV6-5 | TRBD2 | TGTGCCAGCAGCAGCATAGGAGATAGCGGGCAGCAGTACTTC | CASSSIGDSGQQYF
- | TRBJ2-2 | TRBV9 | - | TGTGCCAGCAGCGTTAACACCGGGGAGCTGTTTTTT | CASSVNTGELFF
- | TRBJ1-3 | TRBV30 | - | TGTGCCTGGAACTGGGGGCCTGGAAACACCATATATTTT | CAWNWGPGNTIYF
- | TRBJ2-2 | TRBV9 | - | TGTGCCAGCAGCGTAAGGCCCACCGGGGAGCTGTTTTTT | CASSVRPTGELFF
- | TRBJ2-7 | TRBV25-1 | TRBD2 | TGTGCCAGCAGTGATGGGAGCCTAGCGGGAGGTAACGAGCAGTACTTC | CASSDGSLAGGNEQYF
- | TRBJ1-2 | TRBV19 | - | TGTGCCAGTAGTCTCGCAATATTGGATGGCTACACCTTC | CASSLAILDGYTF
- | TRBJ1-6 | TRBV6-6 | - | TGTGCCAGCAGTTACCGTTCATGGACGCCCCTCCACTTT | CASSYRSWTPLHF
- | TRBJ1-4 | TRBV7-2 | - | TGTGCCAGCAGCCTCTCAGGGTCTAATGAAAAACTGTTTTTT | CASSLSGSNEKLFF
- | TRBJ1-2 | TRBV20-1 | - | TGCAGTGCTAAAAGTTATGGCTACACCTTC | CSAKSYGYTF